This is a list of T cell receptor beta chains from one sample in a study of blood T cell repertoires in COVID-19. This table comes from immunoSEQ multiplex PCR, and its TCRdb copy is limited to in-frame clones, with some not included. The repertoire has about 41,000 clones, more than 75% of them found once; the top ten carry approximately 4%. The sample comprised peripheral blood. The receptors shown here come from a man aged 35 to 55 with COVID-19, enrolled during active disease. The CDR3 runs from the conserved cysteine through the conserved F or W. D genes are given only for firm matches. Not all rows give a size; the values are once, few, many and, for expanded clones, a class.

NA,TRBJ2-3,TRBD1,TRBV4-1,TGCGCCAGCAGCCAAGGATCGGGACAGGGGCCGGGAGATACGCAGTATTTT,CASSQGSGQGPGDTQYF
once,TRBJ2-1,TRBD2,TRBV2,TGTGCCAGCAGTGAAACGCGGGAGCGCTCCTACAATGAGCAGTTCTTC,CASSETRERSYNEQFF
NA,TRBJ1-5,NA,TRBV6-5,TGTGCCAGGGGGGGGAGACAGCCCCAGCATTTT,CARGGRQPQHF
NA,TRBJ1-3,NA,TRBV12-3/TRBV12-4,TGTGCCAGCAGTTTTGGCTCCCAGTACACCATATATTTT,CASSFGSQYTIYF
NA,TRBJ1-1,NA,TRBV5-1,TGCGCCAGCAGCTTGCTGGGGCCGGACACTGAAGCTTTCTTT,CASSLLGPDTEAFF
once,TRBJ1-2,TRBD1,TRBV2,TGTGCCAGCAGAAAGGGACAGACTAACTATGGCTACACCTTC,CASRKGQTNYGYTF
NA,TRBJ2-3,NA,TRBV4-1,TGCGCCAGCAGCCAAGAATGGCAGACAGATACGCAGTATTTT,CASSQEWQTDTQYF
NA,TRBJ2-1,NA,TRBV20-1,TGCAGTGCTAGTACGCGTTCGGCTAGCGACCATGAGCAGTTCTTC,CSASTRSASDHEQFF
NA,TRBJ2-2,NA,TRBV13,TGTGCCAGCGGAGCCAACACCGGGGAGCTGTTTTTT,CASGANTGELFF
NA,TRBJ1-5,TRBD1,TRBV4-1,TGCGCCAGCAGCCCCCGACAGGGTGGTGGCAATCAGCCCCAGCATTTT,CASSPRQGGGNQPQHF
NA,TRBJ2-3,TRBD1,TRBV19,TGTGCCAGTAACGGGCGACAGGGGGCTTCAGATACGCAGTATTTT,CASNGRQGASDTQYF
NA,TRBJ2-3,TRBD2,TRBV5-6,TGTGCCAGCAGCCCCCCGGCGGGGACTAGAGCAGATACGCAGTATTTT,CASSPPAGTRADTQYF
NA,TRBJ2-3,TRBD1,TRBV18,TGTGCCAGCTCACCACAGGCAGGGGGCGCAGATACGCAGTATTTT,CASSPQAGGADTQYF
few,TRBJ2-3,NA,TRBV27,TGTGCCAGCAGTTTACTTTTAGGGGGGGGCACAGATACGCAGTATTTT,CASSLLLGGGTDTQYF
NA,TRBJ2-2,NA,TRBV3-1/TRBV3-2,TGTGCCAGCAGCCTAGGACTTCGAGGGACCGGGGAGCTGTTTTTT,CASSLGLRGTGELFF
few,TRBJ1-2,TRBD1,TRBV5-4,TGTGCCAGCAGCTGGACAGGGGGCCCTATTCATGGCTACACCTTC,CASSWTGGPIHGYTF
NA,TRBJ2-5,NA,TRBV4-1,TGCGCCAGCAGCCCCAGCCCCCCGCAGGGGAATTACCAGTACTTC,CASSPSPPQGNYQYF
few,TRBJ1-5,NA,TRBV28,TGTGCCAGCAGTTTATTGCCCAGGGTGGCCTATCAGCCCCAGCATTTT,CASSLLPRVAYQPQHF
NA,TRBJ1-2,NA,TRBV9,TGTGCCAGCGCGGTTGGGGGACTTAACTATGGCTACACCTTC,CASAVGGLNYGYTF
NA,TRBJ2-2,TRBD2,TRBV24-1,TGTGCCACCGGAGCGGGGGGCCACACCGGGGAGCTGTTTTTT,CATGAGGHTGELFF
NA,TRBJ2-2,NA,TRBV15,TGTGCCACCAGCGCCCACTTACGACAACTAACTAGCCCCATCGGGGAGCTGTTTTTT,CATSAHLRQLTSPIGELFF
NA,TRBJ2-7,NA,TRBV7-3,TGTGCCAGCAGCCAAGGGGCAGGGCCGTGGGAGCAGTACTTC,CASSQGAGPWEQYF
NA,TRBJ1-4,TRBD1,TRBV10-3,TGTGCCATCAGTGAGTCGACAGGGCCTAATGAAAAACTGTTTTTT,CAISESTGPNEKLFF
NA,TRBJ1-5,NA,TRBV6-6,TGTGCCAGCAGTATCGACCAGGGCCAGTTCAATCAGCCCCAGCATTTT,CASSIDQGQFNQPQHF
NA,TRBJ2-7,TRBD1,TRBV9,TGTGCCAGCAGCCCACGGACAGGGGGCGGTTACGAGCAGTACTTC,CASSPRTGGGYEQYF
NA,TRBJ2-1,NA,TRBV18,TGTGCCAGCTCATGGGCTTCTACTAATGAGCAGTTCTTC,CASSWASTNEQFF
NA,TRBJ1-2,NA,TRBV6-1,TGTGCCAGCAGTGAAGACTTGGGGCTTGGCTACACCTTC,CASSEDLGLGYTF
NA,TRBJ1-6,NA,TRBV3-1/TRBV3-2,TGTGCCAGCAGCCAAGACGCGGTCTATAATTCACCCCTCCACTTT,CASSQDAVYNSPLHF
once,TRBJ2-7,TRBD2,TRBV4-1,TGCGCCAGCAGCCAGCCCCTAGCGGGAGGTTCCTACGAGCAGTACTTC,CASSQPLAGGSYEQYF
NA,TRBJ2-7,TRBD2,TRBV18,TGTGCCAGCTCACCACCAAGCGGGAGGTACGAGCAGTACTTC,CASSPPSGRYEQYF
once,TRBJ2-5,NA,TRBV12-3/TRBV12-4,TGTGCCAGCAGTGCGTTTGAGACCCAGTACTTC,CASSAFETQYF
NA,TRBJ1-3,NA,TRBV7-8,TGTGCCAGCAGCTTATCCTTGGGGCCTGGAAACACCATATATTTT,CASSLSLGPGNTIYF
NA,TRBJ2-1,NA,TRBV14,TGTGCCAGCGCGAAATTGGGAGCCTACAATGAGCAGTTCTTC,CASAKLGAYNEQFF
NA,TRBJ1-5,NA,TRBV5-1,TGCGCCAGCAGCTTGGATGGAGATAGCAATCAGCCCCAGCATTTT,CASSLDGDSNQPQHF
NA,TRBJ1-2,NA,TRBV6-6,TGTGCCAGCACACCCCCCCCAGGAACCTATGGCTACACCTTC,CASTPPPGTYGYTF
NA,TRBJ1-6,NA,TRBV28,TGTGCCAGCAGTACACCTCTCTCCAATTCACCCCTCCACTTT,CASSTPLSNSPLHF
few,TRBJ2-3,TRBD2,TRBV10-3,TGTGCCATCAGTCCCCAAGCGGGGGGCGGGGCAGATACGCAGTATTTT,CAISPQAGGGADTQYF
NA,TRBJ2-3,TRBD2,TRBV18,TGTGCCAGCTCACCACTTAGCGGGGACACAGATACGCAGTATTTT,CASSPLSGDTDTQYF